The 9 T cell receptor beta chains in this list originate from one sample, sequenced in a study of T cell changes during pregnancy in multiple sclerosis (dated by TCRdb to the late 2010s). Library preparation was by the immunoSEQ multiplex PCR assay. What TCRdb holds here is the immuneACCESS table cut down to in-frame rearrangements. Part of the clones is not present; checked against another copy, under half of the missing clones reflect an unresolved V gene, and the others are unexplained. This sample has fewer than 60,000 clones in its table, and 90% of those were observed once. 5.5% to 8% of the sample is taken by the ten largest. The starting material was peripheral blood, obtained in the third trimester of pregnancy. The source is a female donor in good health, enrolled as a control in a pregnancy study.

The chain carries TRBV6-1 and TRBJ2-1; 7 bases line up with TRBD2. J was trimmed by 10 bases and V by 3 bases; bases with no gene match: 9. The length of the CDR3 is 14 residues. CDR1 and CDR2 (germline): MNHNS, SASEGT. The CDR3 is CASSDYWDGGEQFF. The CDR3, as DNA: TGTGCCAGCAGTGACTACTGGGACGGGGGGGAGCAGTTCTTC.

The chain has TRBV5-6 and TRBJ1-1, with D possibly being TRBD1 (5 bases). V gave up 4 bases and J gave up 1 base, with 11 bases separating them. From germline, CDR1 is SGHDT and CDR2 YYEEEE. The CDR3 spans 14 residues. The CDR3 sequence: CASSQRGRNTEAFF. CDR3 nucleotide sequence: TGTGCCAGCAGCCAGCGGGGACGGAACACTGAAGCTTTCTTT.

This chain uses TRBV9 with TRBJ2-3; TRBD2 matches at 11 bases. Trimming took 1 base from V and 2 from J; bases not matched to a gene: 9. Germline CDR1 SGDLS, CDR2 YYNGEE. This CDR3 has 18 amino acids. In nucleotides, the CDR3 is TGTGCCAGCAGCGTACTAGCGGGGGGAGGAACATACACAGATACGCAGTATTTT. It encodes CASSVLAGGGTYTDTQYF.

The table lists this clone with a few counts. V usage is TRBV7-6 and J usage is TRBJ2-7; the D gene is possibly TRBD2 (5 bases). The CDR3 extends over 13 amino acids. Looked up from germline, CDR1 is SGHVS and CDR2 is FNYEAQ. The V end lost 2 bases, the J end lost 1 base, and 6 bases lay between the germline ends. The CDR3 DNA follows: TGTGCCAGCAGCTTACGGGGTTCCTACGAGCAGTACTTC. Translating it yields CASSLRGSYEQYF.

The chain is built from TRBV9 and TRBJ2-3, with a tentative D call TRBD2 (5 bases). The V gene's germline CDR1 is SGDLS and CDR2 YYNGEE. V was cut by 3 bases and J by 1 base, with 12 bases left in between. This CDR3 region has 15 residues. The CDR3 protein is CASSAGRAGTDTQYF. DNA for the CDR3: TGTGCCAGCAGCGCCGGGCGGGCGGGCACAGATACGCAGTATTTT.

The chain recombines TRBV6-5 with TRBJ2-7, with TRBD1 identical over 12 bases. The germline V gene has CDR1 MNHEY and CDR2 SVGAGI. The CDR3 sequence is 13 residues long. Germline trimming cut 9 bases from V and 7 bases from J; bases unmatched to any gene: 7. The DNA for the CDR3 is TGTGCCAGTTCGGGACAGGGGGCACGGGAGCAGTACTTC. As protein: CASSGQGAREQYF.

The chain uses TRBV13 and TRBJ2-2, with a weak D call TRBD1 (5 bases). Trimming took off 0 bases at V and 7 bases at J, with 9 bases between the two ends. Germline lookup yields CDR1 PRHDT and CDR2 FYEKMQ (reference sequence). This CDR3 is 14 amino acids long. CDR3 sequence reads: CASSLGQGNGELFF. CDR3 sequence (DNA): TGTGCCAGCAGCTTAGGCCAGGGCAACGGGGAGCTGTTTTTT.

The CDR3 nucleotides are TGTGCCAGCAGCGAGGGAGCTAACTATGGCTACACCTTC. Residues: CASSEGANYGYTF. The chain employs TRBV11-3 and TRBJ1-2; D is ambiguous. V shed 5 bases and J shed 0 bases, with 7 bases lying between them. There are 13 residues in the CDR3. From germline, CDR1 is SGHNT and CDR2 YENEEA.

The V gene is TRBV21-1, the J gene TRBJ2-7; the table's D call, TRBD1, was not checked against the DNA. TRBV21-1 constitutes a pseudogene. The CDR3 totals 15 residues. The CDR3 loop is CASSKEGTGEYEQYF. The CDR3 coding sequence is TGTGCCAGCAGCAAAGAAGGAACAGGGGAATACGAGCAGTACTTC.